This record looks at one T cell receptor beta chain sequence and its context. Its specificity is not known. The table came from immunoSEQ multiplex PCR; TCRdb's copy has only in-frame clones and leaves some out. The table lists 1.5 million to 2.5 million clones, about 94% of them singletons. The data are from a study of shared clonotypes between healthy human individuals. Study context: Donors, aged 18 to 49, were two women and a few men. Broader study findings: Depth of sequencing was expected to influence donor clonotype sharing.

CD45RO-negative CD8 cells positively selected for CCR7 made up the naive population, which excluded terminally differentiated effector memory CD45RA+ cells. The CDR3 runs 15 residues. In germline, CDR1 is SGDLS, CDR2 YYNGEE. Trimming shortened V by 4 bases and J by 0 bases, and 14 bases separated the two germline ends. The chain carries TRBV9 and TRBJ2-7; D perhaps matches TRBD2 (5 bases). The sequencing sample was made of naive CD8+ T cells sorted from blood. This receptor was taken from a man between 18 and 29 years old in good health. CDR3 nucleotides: TGTGCCAGCAGCCTATCGGCTAGCAGCTCCTACGAGCAGTACTTC. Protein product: CASSLSASSSYEQYF.